This passage covers 27 T cell receptor beta chains from one sample sequenced in a study of T cells after yellow fever vaccination. TCRdb ran MiXCR on the 5' RACE reads and lists one entry per CDR3 protein. The profile shows approximately 110,000 distinct CDR3 sequences, about 7% of them singletons. This specimen consisted of CD4+ T cells sorted from PBMCs, obtained approximately 11 days after the first yellow fever vaccination. The source of these receptors is a man aged 18-30 years who received the YFV17D yellow fever vaccine.

This clonotype came up many times. The chain uses TRBV5-4 and TRBJ2-2; 7 bases align to TRBD2. Unmatched junction bases numbered 10, after V lost 4 bases and J lost 1 base. The CDR3 covers 17 residues. CDR1 is SGHNT and CDR2 is YYREEE in the germline V gene (reference sequence). The CDR3 loop is CASSPPSRGRNTGELFF. CDR3 coding DNA: TGTGCCAGCAGCCCCCCAAGTCGCGGGAGGAACACCGGGGAGCTGTTTTTT. The full variable domain, with the rest looked up from reference TRBV5-4 and TRBJ2-2, is ETGVTQSPTHLIKTRGQQVTLRCSSQSGHNTVSWYQQALGQGPQFIFQYYREEENGRGNFPPRFSGLQFPNYSSELNVNALELDDSALYLCASSPPSRGRNTGELFFGEGSRLTVL.

This clonotype was found many times. The chain combines TRBV6-5 with TRBJ1-2; no reliable D call. Germline V gene sequence: CDR1 MNHEY, CDR2 SVGAGI. CDR3 length equals 13 residues. The V and J ends lost 2 bases and 4 bases respectively, with 8 bases between them. The CDR3 spells CASSYPGSYGYTF. In DNA form, the CDR3 reads TGTGCCAGCAGTTACCCCGGTTCCTATGGCTACACCTTC.

This clonotype was counted ten times or more. The rearrangement uses TRBV5-4 and TRBJ2-5, with D hard to call. Germline CDR1 and CDR2: SGHNT and YYREEE (reference sequence). The CDR3 is made up of 14 amino acids. Trimming removed 2 bases at V and 0 bases at J, with 8 bases between. The CDR3 sequence is CASSLRPYQETQYF. The CDR3 DNA reads TGTGCCAGCAGCTTACGCCCGTACCAAGAGACCCAGTACTTC.

This clonotype was found a few times. V is TRBV19 and J is TRBJ2-1, with D possibly being TRBD1 or TRBD2 (5 bases each). In germline, CDR1 is LNHDA, CDR2 SQIVND (reference sequence). The CDR3 spans 16 residues. V dropped 1 base and J dropped 0 bases, with 10 bases sitting between them. CDR3 DNA: TGTGCCAGTAGTATAGGGGGGACCTACTCCTACAATGAGCAGTTCTTC. Its protein is CASSIGGTYSYNEQFF. The full variable domain, with the rest looked up from reference TRBV19 and TRBJ2-1, is DGGITQSPKYLFRKEGQNVTLSCEQNLNHDAMYWYRQDPGQGLRLIYYSQIVNDFQKGDIAEGYSVSREKKESFPLTVTSAQKNPTAFYLCASSIGGTYSYNEQFFGPGTRLTVL.

V and J are TRBV14 and TRBJ1-2, with 10 bases identical to TRBD1. CDR1 and CDR2 (germline): SGHDN, FVKESK. J gave up 7 bases and V 1 base, and 6 bases lay outside the gene matches. This CDR3 contains 15 residues. The CDR3 spells CASSQARQGAGGYTF. Written as DNA, the CDR3 is TGTGCCAGCAGCCAAGCCCGACAGGGGGCGGGTGGCTACACCTTC.

This clonotype has at least ten counts. The J gene is TRBJ2-1, the V gene TRBV11-2; the D gene is possibly TRBD2 (5 bases). V lost 3 bases and J lost 5, with 11 bases in between. The CDR3 sequence is 14 residues long. Germline V gene lookup returns CDR1 SGHAT and CDR2 FQNNGV. The CDR3 spells CASSFLSGDNEQFF. The CDR3 region has the DNA TGTGCCAGCAGCTTCCTTTCCGGGGACAATGAGCAGTTCTTC.

This clonotype was observed many times. The rearrangement links TRBV5-1 to TRBJ2-2; TRBD1 is a possible D gene (6 bases). The ends were cut back, 4 bases at V and 4 bases at J, with 14 bases in the middle. The CDR3 consists of 15 residues. CDR1 is SGHRS, CDR2 YFSETQ, per germline. CDR3 region: CASSPQMGATGELFF. The CDR3 bases are TGCGCCAGCAGCCCCCAGATGGGGGCCACCGGGGAGCTGTTTTTT.

This clonotype was observed a few times. V usage is TRBV7-9 and J usage is TRBJ2-1; 9 bases match TRBD2. With V trimmed by 1 base and J by 6 bases, 10 bases remained unmatched. There are 17 residues in the CDR3. Germline-derived CDR1 and CDR2 are SEHNR and FQNEAQ (reference sequence). CDR3 residues: CASSLGHGTSIGNEQFF. For the CDR3, the DNA is TGTGCCAGCAGCTTAGGTCACGGGACTAGCATTGGCAATGAGCAGTTCTTC.

This clonotype was counted a few times. This chain joins TRBV5-4 and TRBJ1-6, with 7 bases that match TRBD1. The CDR3 contains 17 residues. From germline, CDR1 is SGHNT and CDR2 YYREEE (reference sequence). Trimming removed 0 bases from V and 4 bases from J; junction bases left unmatched: 7. The CDR3 here is CASSLEFRDSYNSPLHF. CDR3 nucleotides: TGTGCCAGCAGCTTGGAATTCCGGGACAGTTATAATTCACCCCTCCACTTT.

This clonotype was seen repeatedly, ten times or more. The chain combines TRBV5-4 with TRBJ2-3; 9 nucleotides match TRBD1. V dropped 4 bases and J dropped 4; count of bases not matched to a gene: 10. CDR3 length: 16 residues. Germline CDR1 reads SGHNT; CDR2 reads YYREEE (reference sequence). CDR3 region: CASSGSTGGSSDTQYF. In DNA, the CDR3 is TGTGCCAGCAGCGGAAGTACAGGGGGCAGTTCAGATACGCAGTATTTT.

In this sample, this clonotype turned up many times. The V gene is TRBV15, the J gene TRBJ2-7; no clear D gene. Between the trimmed V and J ends, which lost 8 bases and 3 bases, there was a span of 11 bases. Per the germline V gene, CDR1 is LNHNV and CDR2 is YYDKDF (reference sequence). CDR3 length equals 12 residues. Written as DNA, the CDR3 is TGTGCCACCCAGGACGGTAGCTACGAGCAGTACTTC. This gives the protein CATQDGSYEQYF.

This clonotype has more than one count but fewer than ten. The V call is TRBV7-9, the J call TRBJ1-2, with no clear D. V lost 2 bases, J lost 6 bases, and 13 bases lay in between. This CDR3 spans 14 amino acids. Germline V gene data show CDR1 as SEHNR and CDR2 as FQNEAQ (reference sequence). The CDR3: CASSLMTGGDGYTF. The CDR3, as DNA: TGTGCCAGCAGCTTAATGACGGGTGGAGATGGCTACACCTTC.

This clonotype was counted many times. The chain couples TRBV29-1 to TRBJ2-2, with 10 bases lining up with TRBD2. The CDR3 is 13 amino acids. Germline V gene data show CDR1 as SQVTM and CDR2 as ANQGSEA. J gave up 5 bases and V 5 bases, and 2 bases lay outside the gene matches. CDR3 sequence (DNA): TGCAGCGTTCGAGCGGGGGGGACCGGGGAGCTGTTTTTT. It is translated as CSVRAGGTGELFF.

This clonotype was observed many times. CDR3 in amino acids: CSAAQYSGNTIYF. For the CDR3, the DNA is TGCAGTGCCGCACAGTACTCTGGAAACACCATATATTTT. The rearrangement joins TRBV20-1 to TRBJ1-3; D remains ambiguous. The germline V gene has CDR1 DFQATT and CDR2 SNEGSKA (reference sequence). The V end was cut by 6 bases, the J end by 0 bases, with 9 bases between. This CDR3 region has 13 residues.

The rearrangement uses TRBV12-3 or TRBV12-4 and TRBJ1-2; D possibly corresponds to TRBD1 (5 bases). V lost 0 bases and J lost 2, with 7 bases in between. The CDR3 is 14 residues long. The DNA for the CDR3 is TGTGCCAGCAGTTTAGCAGGGGAGAACTATGGCTACACCTTC. Protein sequence: CASSLAGENYGYTF.

This clonotype was seen repeatedly, ten times or more. V and J are TRBV7-9 and TRBJ2-5; 15 nucleotides align to TRBD2. The CDR3 has 17 amino acids. Germline V lookup: CDR1 SEHNR, CDR2 FQNEAQ (reference sequence). V was clipped by 2 bases and J by 6 bases; unmatched bases: 7. CDR3 coding DNA: TGTGCCAGCAGCTTACGAGGACTAGCGGGGGGGCCACAGACCCAGTACTTC. Translated, it gives CASSLRGLAGGPQTQYF. Filled out from reference TRBV7-9 and TRBJ2-5, the complete variable domain reads DTGVSQNPRHKITKRGQNVTFRCDPISEHNRLYWYRQTLGQGPEFLTYFQNEAQLEKSRLLSDRFSAERPKGSFSTLEIQRTEQGDSAMYLCASSLRGLAGGPQTQYFGPGTRLLVL.

This clonotype occurred many times. The V and J genes are TRBV5-1 and TRBJ2-4; 9 bases are shared with TRBD1. Germline V gene data show CDR1 as SGHRS and CDR2 as YFSETQ. V lost 4 bases to trimming and J lost 7 bases; unmatched junction nucleotides: 15. The CDR3 length is 17 residues. CDR3 bases: TGCGCCAGCAGCCGGATACAGGGGGCTTCCCCTCTCAACATTCAGTACTTC. Protein: CASSRIQGASPLNIQYF.

This clonotype was recorded at least ten times. CDR3: CASSSVKANTEAFF. The CDR3, as DNA: TGTGCCAGCAGTTCGGTCAAAGCGAACACTGAAGCTTTCTTT. J is TRBJ1-1 and V is TRBV7-8; no reliable D call. The germline CDR1 and CDR2 sequences are SGHVS and FQNEAQ. The CDR3 loop spans 14 amino acids. V lost 6 bases and J lost 1, with 12 bases in between. Full variable domain (outside the CDR3, taken from reference TRBV7-8 and TRBJ1-1): GAGVSQSPRYKVAKRGQDVALRCDPISGHVSLFWYQQALGQGPEFLTYFQNEAQLDKSGLPSDRFFAERPEGSVSTLKIQRTQQEDSAVYLCASSSVKANTEAFFGQGTRLTVV.

This clonotype appeared many times. V and J are TRBV20-1 and TRBJ2-5; D ambiguous. The CDR3 covers 11 residues. The V end lost 8 bases, the J end lost 5 bases, and 12 bases lay between the germline ends. From germline, CDR1 is DFQATT and CDR2 SNEGSKA (reference sequence). The CDR3 here is CSPEERETQYF. In DNA, the CDR3 is TGCAGTCCCGAGGAACGGGAGACCCAGTACTTC.

There are a few counts of this clonotype. The chain has TRBV20-1 and TRBJ1-5; 7 bases map to TRBD1. The CDR3 loop spans 18 amino acids. Trimming removed 0 bases from V and 1 base from J; junction bases left unmatched: 12. Germline CDR1 and CDR2: DFQATT and SNEGSKA (reference sequence). CDR3 sequence (DNA): TGCAGTGCTAGAGATTTCAGGGGGTTCGGTCCAAGCAATCAGCCCCAGCATTTT. This gives the protein CSARDFRGFGPSNQPQHF.

The sample holds many counts of this clonotype. This chain uses TRBV6-5 with TRBJ2-3; 8 bases match TRBD1. V was pared by 6 bases and J by 0 bases, with 5 bases of the junction left unmatched. Germline lookup yields CDR1 MNHEY and CDR2 SVGAGI. This CDR3 has 15 amino acids. The CDR3 nucleotides are TGTGCCAGCAGCCCGGACAGGGCTAGCACAGATACGCAGTATTTT. Protein product: CASSPDRASTDTQYF.

This clonotype was counted many times. V usage is TRBV5-1 and J usage is TRBJ2-7; D is perhaps TRBD2 (5 bases). Germline CDR1 SGHRS, CDR2 YFSETQ. CDR3 length equals 13 residues. Trimming took off 5 bases at V and 2 bases at J, with 11 bases between the two ends. The CDR3 region has the DNA TGCGCCAGCAGAGAGGGCAGCACCTACGAGCAGTACTTC. Its translation: CASREGSTYEQYF.

This clonotype occurred many times. This chain joins TRBV7-2 and TRBJ1-2; 11 bases match TRBD1. Germline V lookup: CDR1 SGHTA, CDR2 FQGNSA. V lost 5 bases to trimming and J lost 5 bases; unmatched junction nucleotides: 1. The CDR3 is 13 amino acids. Here the CDR3 reads CASSRDRGYGYTF. CDR3 DNA sequence: TGTGCCAGCAGCCGGGACAGGGGGTATGGCTACACCTTC.

A word on this clonotype: A clone one base away is much larger, so this may be a read error. The chain carries TRBV7-2 and TRBJ2-5, with TRBD1 identical over 7 bases. This CDR3 contains 14 residues. Germline CDR1 reads SGHTA; CDR2 reads FQGNSA. The V gene end was trimmed by 6 bases and the J gene end by 5 bases; junction bases not matched to a gene: 9. The CDR3 coding sequence is TGTGCCAGCAGGCGAACGACAGGGTTTGAGACCCAGTACTTC. Translated: CASRRTTGFETQYF. The variable domain in full, with the rest retrieved from reference TRBV7-2 and TRBJ2-5, is GAGVSQSPSNKVTEKGKDVELRCDPISGHTALYWYRQSLGQGLEFLIYFQGNSAPDKSGLPSDRFSAERTGGSVSTLTIQRTQQEDSAVYLCASRRTTGFETQYFGPGTRLLVL.

This clonotype was seen at least ten times. The genes are TRBV30 and TRBJ1-5, with TRBD1 as a possible D gene (5 bases). V lost 4 bases and J lost 7, with 14 bases in between. The CDR3 covers 13 residues. Germline-derived CDR1 and CDR2 are GTSNPN and SVGIG (reference sequence). The CDR3 here is CAWTAGGSQPQHF. The CDR3 DNA follows: TGTGCCTGGACCGCCGGGGGGAGCCAGCCCCAGCATTTT.

With respect to this clonotype: The CDR3 does not end in the conserved phenylalanine or tryptophan, so this is likely a read error. The rearrangement joins TRBV18 to TRBJ1-1, with D tentatively TRBD1 (5 bases). V lost 6 bases, J lost 8 bases, and 10 bases lay in between. Germline CDR1 KGHSH, CDR2 LQKENI. CDR3 size: 11 residues. CDR3 sequence reads: CASSLGTEAFL. In nucleotides, the CDR3 is TGTGCCAGCTCCCTAGGGACCGAAGCTTTCTTA.

This clonotype has at least ten counts. This sequence joins TRBV3-1 and TRBJ1-2; D is undetermined. This CDR3 spans 11 amino acids. V was shortened by 6 bases and J by 7 bases, with 9 bases between the two germline ends. Germline V gives CDR1 LGHDT, CDR2 YNNKEL (reference sequence). The CDR3 DNA reads TGTGCCAGCAGTCTATTAGGTGGCTACACCTTC. Its protein is CASSLLGGYTF.